Each of the 20 T cell receptor beta chains below was sequenced from the same sample in a study of blood T cell repertoires in COVID-19. Clones were sequenced by immunoSEQ multiplex PCR, and TCRdb holds only the in-frame ones, with some missing. The sample contains 200,000 or so clones, roughly four fifths of which appear only once. The sample was PBMCs or T cells enriched from blood (not recorded which). These receptors came from a middle-aged man who had recovered from COVID-19.

This chain links TRBV5-8 with TRBJ2-7; tentative D call: TRBD1 (5 bases). Germline loops: CDR1 SGHTS, CDR2 YDEGEE. The CDR3 loop spans 15 amino acids. Trimming removed 2 bases at V and 0 bases at J, with 12 bases between. The chain's CDR3 is CASSFYRLSSYEQYF. In DNA, the CDR3 is TGTGCCAGCAGCTTTTACAGGCTGAGCTCCTACGAGCAGTACTTC. The whole variable domain, remainder taken from reference TRBV5-8 and TRBJ2-7, is EAGVTQSPTHLIKTRGQQATLRCSPISGHTSVYWYQQALGLGLQFLLWYDEGEERNRGNFPPRFSGRQFPNYSSELNVNALELEDSALYLCASSFYRLSSYEQYFGPGTRLTVT.

This clone was observed once. This chain uses TRBV5-1 with TRBJ2-5; unclear D gene. The germline gives CDR1 SGHRS, CDR2 YFSETQ. The V and J ends lost 4 bases and 4 bases respectively, with 14 bases between them. The CDR3 loop spans 14 amino acids. The CDR3 loop is CASSPGQAGETQYF. The CDR3 DNA reads TGCGCCAGCAGCCCTGGGCAAGCCGGAGAGACCCAGTACTTC.

This chain joins TRBV11-2 and TRBJ1-1; TRBD1 might be the D (5 bases). The CDR3 is 13 residues long. CDR1 SGHAT and CDR2 FQNNGV come from the germline V gene. The V and J ends lost 3 bases and 4 bases respectively, with 9 bases between them. CDR3 residues: CASSLGGITEAFF. The CDR3, as DNA: TGTGCCAGCAGCTTGGGGGGAATCACTGAAGCTTTCTTT.

The chain combines TRBV5-1 with TRBJ2-7; 7 bases line up with TRBD1. Germline CDR1 and CDR2: SGHRS and YFSETQ. The ends lost 4 bases at V and 4 bases at J; junction bases unmatched: 8. The CDR3 sequence is 14 residues long. The DNA of the CDR3 is TGCGCCAGCAGCACCCGACAGGGAAATTACGAGCAGTACTTC. Its protein is CASSTRQGNYEQYF.

The gene calls are TRBV9 and TRBJ1-2, with TRBD1 matching 7 bases. This CDR3 has 15 residues. The germline gives CDR1 SGDLS, CDR2 YYNGEE. Trimming took 0 bases from V and 4 from J; bases not matched to a gene: 6. CDR3 loop: CASSVGLGQPYGYTF. CDR3 in DNA: TGTGCCAGCAGCGTAGGTTTGGGACAGCCCTATGGCTACACCTTC.

The rearrangement links TRBV5-4 to TRBJ2-3; the D gene is possibly TRBD1 (5 bases). The CDR3 has 16 amino acids. Looked up from germline, CDR1 is SGHNT and CDR2 is YYREEE (reference sequence). The V end was cut by 4 bases, the J end by 0 bases, with 15 bases between. DNA for the CDR3: TGTGCCAGCAGCCCGTTGACAGACTTTAGCACAGATACGCAGTATTTT. Protein product: CASSPLTDFSTDTQYF.

The chain is built from TRBV19 and TRBJ2-2, with a tentative D call TRBD1 (5 bases). The CDR3 is 16 amino acids. The ends were cut back, 4 bases at V and 2 bases at J, with 14 bases in the middle. Germline loops: CDR1 LNHDA, CDR2 SQIVND (reference sequence). The CDR3 DNA follows: TGTGCCAGTAGTAAGGACAATGGGGTTAACACCGGGGAGCTGTTTTTT. It translates to CASSKDNGVNTGELFF.

The CDR3 loop reads CASSQVRSTEAFF. The DNA for the CDR3 is TGTGCCAGCAGCCAAGTCCGGAGCACTGAAGCTTTCTTT. J is TRBJ1-1 and V is TRBV3-1 (or the pseudogene TRBV3-2); no firm D call. V was trimmed by 1 base and J by 4 bases, leaving 7 bases between them. CDR1 is LGHDT, CDR2 YNNKEL, per germline (reference sequence). The CDR3 covers 13 residues.

This clone was found once. V and J are TRBV7-2 and TRBJ2-2; 14 positions match TRBD2. Germline V gives CDR1 SGHTA, CDR2 FQGNSA. The CDR3 extends over 17 amino acids. Unmatched junction bases numbered 5, after V lost 5 bases and J lost 3 bases. For the CDR3, the DNA is TGTGCCAGCAGCCTGGGACTAGCGGGAGTTCACACCGGGGAGCTGTTTTTT. Encoded protein: CASSLGLAGVHTGELFF.

In its sample, this clone was seen a few times. The rearrangement links TRBV2 to TRBJ2-1; maybe TRBD1 (5 bases). Germline V gene sequence: CDR1 SNHLY, CDR2 FYNNEI. The CDR3 is 13 residues long. Trimming took 8 bases from V and 9 from J, leaving 17 bases between them. In DNA form, the CDR3 reads TGTGCCAGCCTCAGGGTTTCTAGTGGTGAGCAGTTCTTC. Its protein product is CASLRVSSGEQFF.

This chain connects TRBV6-1 to TRBJ1-1; D ambiguous. The CDR3 runs to 13 residues. V was cut by 3 bases and J by 4 bases, with 9 bases left in between. CDR1 and CDR2 from the germline V gene are MNHNS and SASEGT. This CDR3 is CASSDELVTEAFF. The CDR3 DNA sequence: TGTGCCAGCAGTGACGAGCTGGTCACTGAAGCTTTCTTT.

The chain employs TRBV10-1 and TRBJ2-2; the match to TRBD1 covers 9 bases. V gave up 6 bases and J gave up 5 bases; unmatched junction bases: 7. Germline CDR1 is WNHNN and CDR2 is SYGVQD (reference sequence). The CDR3 is made up of 15 amino acids. The CDR3 nucleotides read TGCGCCAGCAGAGCGGACAGGGGTGGGACCGGGGAGCTGTTTTTT. Protein sequence: CASRADRGGTGELFF.

The chain links TRBV10-1 to TRBJ2-2; D remains unclear. The CDR3 runs 17 residues. Looked up from germline, CDR1 is WNHNN and CDR2 is SYGVQD (reference sequence). The V and J ends lost 4 bases and 0 bases respectively, with 15 bases between them. The CDR3 loop reads CASSVQTLAANTGELFF. The CDR3 region has the DNA TGCGCCAGCAGTGTCCAGACCCTCGCGGCGAACACCGGGGAGCTGTTTTTT.

J is TRBJ1-1 and V is TRBV10-1; 7 nucleotides line up with TRBD1. The CDR3 spans 14 residues. The germline CDR1 and CDR2 sequences are WNHNN and SYGVQD (reference sequence). Trimming took 3 bases from V and 1 from J; bases not matched to a gene: 2. The CDR3 loop reads CASSDRQGNTEAFF. CDR3 DNA sequence: TGCGCCAGCAGTGATCGACAGGGGAACACTGAAGCTTTCTTT.

This chain joins TRBV3-1 (or the pseudogene TRBV3-2) and TRBJ1-2; D might be TRBD1 (5 bases). This CDR3 is 15 amino acids long. The germline V and J ends were trimmed by 0 bases and 4 bases, with 12 bases remaining between them. Looked up from germline, CDR1 is LGHDT and CDR2 is YNNKEL (reference sequence). The CDR3 nucleotides read TGTGCCAGCAGCCAAGAGTCTCGACAGATCTATGGCTACACCTTC. It encodes CASSQESRQIYGYTF.

V usage is TRBV6-5 and J usage is TRBJ1-2, with TRBD1 matching 7 bases. CDR3 size: 13 residues. From germline, CDR1 is MNHEY and CDR2 SVGAGI. V was pared by 7 bases and J by 4 bases, with 6 bases of the junction left unmatched. The CDR3, as DNA: TGTGCCAGCACAGGGACAGCATTCTATGGCTACACCTTC. This gives the protein CASTGTAFYGYTF.

This clone was seen a few times. The CDR3 DNA sequence: TGTGCCAGCAGTGTAAACGGCTACGAGCAGTACTTC. It yields the protein CASSVNGYEQYF. The J gene is TRBJ2-7, the V gene TRBV2; no clear D gene. Trimming cost V 4 bases and J 3 bases, with 7 bases left between them. Germline V gene sequence: CDR1 SNHLY, CDR2 FYNNEI. The CDR3 has 12 residues.

The V and J genes are TRBV4-1 and TRBJ1-6; weak D call: TRBD1 (6 bases). Germline CDR1 and CDR2: MGHRA and YSYEKL. The CDR3 loop spans 17 amino acids. Trimming took off 3 bases at V and 8 bases at J, with 20 bases between the two ends. CDR3 sequence: CASSQIPSGTLHSPLHF. The DNA of the CDR3 is TGCGCCAGCAGCCAGATACCCTCCGGGACACTACATTCACCCCTCCACTTT.

The chain combines TRBV5-1 with TRBJ2-5; 11 bases align to TRBD2. Germline CDR1 reads SGHRS; CDR2 reads YFSETQ. The CDR3 consists of 15 residues. V shed 4 bases and J 1 base; nucleotides not matched to a gene: 3. The CDR3 loop reads CASSPGTSGQETQYF. CDR3 nucleotide sequence: TGCGCCAGCAGCCCCGGGACTAGCGGCCAAGAGACCCAGTACTTC.

This clone was seen only once. This chain links TRBV7-8 with TRBJ2-1; no reliable D call. The germline gives CDR1 SGHVS, CDR2 FQNEAQ. V gave up 5 bases and J gave up 1 base, with 3 bases separating them. This CDR3 is built from 12 residues. This CDR3 reads CASSASYNEQFF. The CDR3 nucleotides are TGTGCCAGCAGCGCGTCCTACAATGAGCAGTTCTTC.